These T cell receptor beta chains were read from a single sample in a study of blood T cell repertoires in COVID-19. Measured with immunoSEQ multiplex PCR; TCRdb has only the in-frame clones, and not every one. The table has approximately 150,000 clones, around 79% seen once. The sample taken for sequencing was PBMCs or T cells enriched from blood (not recorded which). These receptors originate from a woman in her 70s in a cohort exposed to, infected with or recovered from COVID-19 (not recorded which). Both conserved end residues are part of each CDR3.

j_call v_call cdr3_aa
TRBJ1-1 TRBV28 CASSPVNTEAFF
TRBJ2-7 TRBV7-9 CASRRLTGAEQYF
TRBJ2-2 TRBV18 CASSPQEVHTNTGELFF
TRBJ1-5 TRBV7-2 CASSPRVFQPQHF
TRBJ1-4 TRBV12-5 CASAPSGTGSEKLFF
TRBJ2-7 TRBV7-6 CASSHKAGSYEQYF
TRBJ1-1 TRBV10-3 CAIKQPPNTEAFF
TRBJ2-7 TRBV6-5 CASTPASGQGYEQYF
TRBJ1-5 TRBV5-6 CASSLGPDSGQPQHF
TRBJ2-3 TRBV9 CASSVVPGGQDTQYF
TRBJ2-2 TRBV5-1 CASSSGLAGSPGAGELFF
TRBJ1-1 TRBV6-6 CASRYTGGTDTEAFF
TRBJ2-7 TRBV19 CASRAGGNQYF
TRBJ2-1 TRBV9 CASSVDPGTYNEQFF
TRBJ1-2 TRBV24-1 CATSDTGTFGYTF
TRBJ1-5 TRBV28 CASSPPGGQGQPQHF
TRBJ1-6 TRBV28 CASSSPGQGYSPLHF
TRBJ2-3 TRBV19 CASSIGPLAGADTQYF
TRBJ2-7 TRBV19 CASSTRTAPGNYEQYF
TRBJ2-3 TRBV11-3 CASSLGLAGHTDTQYF
TRBJ1-2 TRBV5-1 CASSFETPNYGYTF